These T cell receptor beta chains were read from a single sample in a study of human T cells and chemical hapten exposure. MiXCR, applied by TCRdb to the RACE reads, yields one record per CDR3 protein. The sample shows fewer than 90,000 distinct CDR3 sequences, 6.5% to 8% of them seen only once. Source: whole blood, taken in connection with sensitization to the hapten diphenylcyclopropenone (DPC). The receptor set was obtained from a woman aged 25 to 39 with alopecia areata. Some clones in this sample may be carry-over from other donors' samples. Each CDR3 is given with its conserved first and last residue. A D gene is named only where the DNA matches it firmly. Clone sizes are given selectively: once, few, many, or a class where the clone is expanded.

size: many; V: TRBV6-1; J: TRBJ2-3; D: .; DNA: TGTGCCAGCAGTGAAAGGTTGACCGGCAGAGATACGCAGTATTTT; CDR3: CASSERLTGRDTQYF
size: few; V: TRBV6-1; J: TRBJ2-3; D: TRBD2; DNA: TGTGCCAGCACGGGACTAGGTCCGTTCAGGGATACGCAGTATTTT; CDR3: CASTGLGPFRDTQYF
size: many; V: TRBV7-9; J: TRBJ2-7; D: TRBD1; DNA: TGTGCCAGCACCTTTCCGGGGACAGGGTCCTACGAGCAGTACTTC; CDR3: CASTFPGTGSYEQYF
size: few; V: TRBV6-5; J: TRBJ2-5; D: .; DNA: TGTGCCAGCAGTTATGGCGGGAACTTCCAAGAGACCCAGTACTTC; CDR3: CASSYGGNFQETQYF
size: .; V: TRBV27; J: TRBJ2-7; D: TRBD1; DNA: TGTGCCAGCAGTTTAAGAGGACAGGGGCTAGGTGAGCAGTACTTC; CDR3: CASSLRGQGLGEQYF
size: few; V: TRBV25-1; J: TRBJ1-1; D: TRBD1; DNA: TGTGCCAGCAGGGGGACCGCGGGACAGGCTTTCTTT; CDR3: CASRGTAGQAFF
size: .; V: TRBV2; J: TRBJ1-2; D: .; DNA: TGTGCCAGCAGTGAATGGGGCAGGGCCCACTATGGCTACACCTTC; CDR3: CASSEWGRAHYGYTF
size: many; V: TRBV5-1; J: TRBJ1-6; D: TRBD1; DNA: TGCGCCAGCAGCAGTACCGGGACAGGGGATCGACCCCTCCACTTT; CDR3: CASSSTGTGDRPLHF
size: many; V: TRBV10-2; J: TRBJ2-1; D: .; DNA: TGCGCCAGCAGTGAGGGCTACGGGAAGCAGTTCTTC; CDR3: CASSEGYGKQFF
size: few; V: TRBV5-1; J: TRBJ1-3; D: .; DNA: TGCGCCAGCAGCTTTGGTCGTTCCTCTGGAAACACCATATATTTT; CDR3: CASSFGRSSGNTIYF
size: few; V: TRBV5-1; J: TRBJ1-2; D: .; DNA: TGCGCCAGCAGGGGAGATATCTATGGCTACACCTTC; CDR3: CASRGDIYGYTF
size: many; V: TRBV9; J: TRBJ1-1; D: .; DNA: TGTGCCAGCAGCGCAGCCGGGGGGGCTTCGGACACTGAAGCTTTCTTT; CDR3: CASSAAGGASDTEAFF
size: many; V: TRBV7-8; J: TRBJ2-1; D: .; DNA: TGTGCCAGCAGCTTAGGGAGGCACAATGAGCAGTTCTTC; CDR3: CASSLGRHNEQFF
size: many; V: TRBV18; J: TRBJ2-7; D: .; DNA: TGTGCCAGCTCACCACAGGGTGACGAGCAGTACTTC; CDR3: CASSPQGDEQYF
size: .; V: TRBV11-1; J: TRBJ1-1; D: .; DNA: TGTGCCAGCAGCTTATTGGCAGGGGTCGCTGAAGCTTTCTTT; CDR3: CASSLLAGVAEAFF
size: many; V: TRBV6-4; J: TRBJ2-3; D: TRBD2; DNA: TGTGCCAGCAGTGACTCGGCTAGCGGGGGGGCAGATACGCAGTATTTT; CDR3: CASSDSASGGADTQYF
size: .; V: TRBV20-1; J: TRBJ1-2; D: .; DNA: TGCAGTGCTAGAGCCGTAAACTATGGCTACACCTTC; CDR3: CSARAVNYGYTF
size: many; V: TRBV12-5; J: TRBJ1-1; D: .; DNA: TGTGCTAGTGGTTTGGTAGGACCGGCTTTCTTT; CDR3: CASGLVGPAFF
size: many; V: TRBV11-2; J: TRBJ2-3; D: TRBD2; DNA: TGTGCCAGCAGGATCGGACTAGCGGGGATCAGAGGGGCAGATACGCAGTATTTT; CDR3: CASRIGLAGIRGADTQYF
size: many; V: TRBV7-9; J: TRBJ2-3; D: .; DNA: TGTGCCAGCATTCCCCTAGACAGGCCACGCACAGATACGCAGTATTTT; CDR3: CASIPLDRPRTDTQYF
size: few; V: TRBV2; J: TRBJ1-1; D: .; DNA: TGTGCCAGCAGACGGGTGAACACTGAAGCTTTCTTT; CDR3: CASRRVNTEAFF
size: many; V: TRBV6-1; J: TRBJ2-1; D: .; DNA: TGTGCCAGCCGGGAGACAGAGGTCTACAATGAGCAGTTCTTC; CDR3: CASRETEVYNEQFF
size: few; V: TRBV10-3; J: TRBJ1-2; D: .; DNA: TGTGCCATCAGTGAGGGGCCCCCGGGGGAGTATGGCTACACCTTC; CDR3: CAISEGPPGEYGYTF
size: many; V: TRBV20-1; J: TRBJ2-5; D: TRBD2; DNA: TGCAGTGCTGCTACTAGCGGGGAGACCCAGTACTTC; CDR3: CSAATSGETQYF
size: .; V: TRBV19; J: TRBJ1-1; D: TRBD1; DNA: TGTGCCAGTAGGTTGACAGGGAAAAGTACTGAAGCTTTCTTT; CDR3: CASRLTGKSTEAFF
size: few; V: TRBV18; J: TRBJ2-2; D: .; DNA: TGTGCCAGCTCACCACTAAGGGGGGACACCGGGGAGCTGTTTTTT; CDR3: CASSPLRGDTGELFF
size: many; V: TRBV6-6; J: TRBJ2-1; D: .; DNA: TGTGCCAGCAGTTGGTTCGGGGAAAACAATGAGCAGTTCTTC; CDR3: CASSWFGENNEQFF
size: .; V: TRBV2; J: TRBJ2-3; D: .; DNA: TGTGCCAGCATGTGGGGATCTAGCACAGATACGCAGTATTTT; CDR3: CASMWGSSTDTQYF
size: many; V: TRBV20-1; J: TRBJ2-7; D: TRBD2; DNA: TGCAGTGCTAGGGGCCAGCGGGGGACCCAGTCCTACGAGCAGTACTTC; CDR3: CSARGQRGTQSYEQYF
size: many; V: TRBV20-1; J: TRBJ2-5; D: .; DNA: TGCAGTGCTAGAGATGGCGGGGGCGAAGAGACCCAGTACTTC; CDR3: CSARDGGGEETQYF